The 23 T cell receptor beta chains below come from one sample, sequenced in a study of cytomegalovirus exposure and HLA in healthy donors. The PCR employed 60 Vbeta primers together with 13 Jbeta primers. The assay was immunoSEQ multiplex PCR, and TCRdb's table has in-frame clones only and misses some. Here the sample spans roughly 55,000 clones, more than 65% being singletons. The sequencing input was PBMCs. The receptors shown here come from a man aged 35 to 55 in good health and CMV-seropositive.

V is TRBV10-2 and J is TRBJ2-7; 9 bases fit TRBD1. This CDR3 region has 12 residues. With 8 bases clipped from V and 5 bases from J, the junction kept 4 bases outside the gene matches. The V gene's germline CDR1 is WSHSY and CDR2 SAAADI. In DNA form, the CDR3 reads TGCGCCAGCGGGACAGGGATCAACGAGCAGTACTTC. Residues: CASGTGINEQYF.

The V and J genes are TRBV5-1 and TRBJ2-7; 9 bases map to TRBD1. V shed 1 base, J shed 3 bases, and the junction held 5 bases outside the gene matches. CDR3 length: 15 amino acids. The germline CDR1 and CDR2 sequences are SGHRS and YFSETQ. Written as DNA, the CDR3 is TGCGCCAGCAGCTTGTCGGGGACAGGGTTCTACGAGCAGTACTTC. This codes for CASSLSGTGFYEQYF.

The chain uses TRBV7-9 and TRBJ1-2; 7 bases agree with TRBD1. The CDR3 is made up of 15 amino acids. V was clipped by 7 bases and J by 5 bases; unmatched bases: 13. Germline V CDR1 and CDR2: SEHNR, FQNEAQ (reference sequence). The CDR3 region is CASIWLGGSSYGYTF. For the CDR3, the DNA is TGTGCCAGCATCTGGCTAGGGGGCAGTAGTTATGGCTACACCTTC.

The chain joins TRBV30 to TRBJ2-5, with 11 bases lining up with TRBD2. With 5 bases clipped from V and 3 bases from J, the junction kept 8 bases outside the gene matches. Germline CDR1 is GTSNPN and CDR2 is SVGIG (reference sequence). CDR3 length equals 15 residues. The CDR3 loop is CAWGRLAGLKETQYF. The CDR3 DNA sequence: TGTGCCTGGGGTCGACTAGCGGGGCTTAAAGAGACCCAGTACTTC.

The J gene is TRBJ1-3, the V gene TRBV29-1, with TRBD1 matching 7 bases. This CDR3 region has 12 residues. Per germline, CDR1 SQVTM and CDR2 ANQGSEA. The V and J ends lost 6 bases and 3 bases, in that order; junction bases with no gene match: 2. CDR3 protein: CSVRQGGNTIYF. The CDR3 bases are TGCAGCGTGAGACAGGGTGGAAACACCATATATTTT.

J is TRBJ2-2 and V is TRBV29-1; 9 bases agree with TRBD1. The CDR3 is 13 amino acids. Germline V gene sequence: CDR1 SQVTM, CDR2 ANQGSEA. J was trimmed by 6 bases and V by 7 bases; bases with no gene match: 6. CDR3 amino acids: CSARDRVAGELFF. The CDR3 coding sequence is TGCAGCGCCCGGGACAGGGTTGCCGGGGAGCTGTTTTTT.

J is TRBJ1-1 and V is TRBV19; TRBD1 might be the D (6 bases). V was cut by 7 bases and J by 3 bases, with 18 bases left in between. The length of the CDR3 is 15 residues. Germline V lookup: CDR1 LNHDA, CDR2 SQIVND (reference sequence). CDR3 region: CASTGQEARDTEAFF. For the CDR3, the DNA is TGTGCCAGTACGGGACAAGAGGCTCGTGACACTGAAGCTTTCTTT.

This chain connects TRBV30 to TRBJ2-3, with 9 bases aligning to TRBD2. V gave up 3 bases and J gave up 6 bases; unmatched junction bases: 16. CDR1 GTSNPN and CDR2 SVGIG come from the germline V gene (reference sequence). The CDR3 is 17 residues long. The CDR3 DNA is TGTGCCTGGAGCGTCGCGATTAGCGGGGGTGGGGCCGATACGCAGTATTTT. Translated: CAWSVAISGGGADTQYF.

The V and J genes are TRBV9 and TRBJ1-6; D possibly corresponds to TRBD1 (5 bases). The CDR3 sequence is 15 residues long. Trimming pared 4 bases from V and 10 bases from J, leaving 18 bases between. Germline CDR1 reads SGDLS; CDR2 reads YYNGEE. Here the CDR3 reads CASSSRGGVWSPLHF. The CDR3 DNA sequence: TGTGCCAGCAGCTCGAGGGGAGGGGTTTGGTCACCCCTCCACTTT.

The rearrangement joins TRBV28 to TRBJ1-5; 7 bases map to TRBD1. The CDR3 loop spans 14 amino acids. With 5 bases clipped from V and 6 bases from J, the junction kept 7 bases outside the gene matches. CDR1 and CDR2 (germline): MDHEN, SYDVKM. DNA for the CDR3: TGTGCCAGCAGTCCGTCGACAGGGAGTCAGCCCCAGCATTTT. Translating gives CASSPSTGSQPQHF.

This chain uses TRBV11-2 with TRBJ1-1, with 7 nucleotides matching TRBD1. Unmatched junction bases numbered 6, after V lost 6 bases and J lost 2 bases. The CDR3 covers 14 residues. CDR1 and CDR2 from the germline V gene are SGHAT and FQNNGV. CDR3 protein: CASRITGENTEAFF. CDR3 nucleotides: TGTGCCAGCAGGATCACAGGGGAAAACACTGAAGCTTTCTTT.

Remarks on this clone: Other DNA sequences in this sample translate to the same CDR3. The chain couples TRBV9 to TRBJ2-1; TRBD2 aligns across 9 bases. V trimming: 2 bases; J trimming: 7 bases; junction bases outside the gene matches: 4. Looked up from germline, CDR1 is SGDLS and CDR2 is YYNGEE. The CDR3 has 14 amino acids. CDR3: CASSVGGGANEQFF. As DNA, the CDR3 is TGTGCCAGCAGCGTTGGCGGGGGGGCAAATGAGCAGTTCTTC.

The rearrangement joins TRBV2 to TRBJ2-1; D not certain. Germline assignment: CDR1 SNHLY and CDR2 FYNNEI. The ends were cut back, 7 bases at V and 1 base at J, with 5 bases in the middle. The CDR3 runs to 12 residues. The CDR3 region is CASTRSYNEQFF. CDR3 sequence (DNA): TGTGCCAGCACTCGGTCCTACAATGAGCAGTTCTTC. Supplemented by reference TRBV2 and TRBJ2-1, the full variable domain reads EPEVTQTPSHQVTQMGQEVILRCVPISNHLYFYWYRQILGQKVEFLVSFYNNEISEKSEIFDDQFSVERPDGSNFTLKIRSTKLEDSAMYFCASTRSYNEQFFGPGTRLTVL.

This clone was seen a handful of times. The chain joins TRBV7-2 to TRBJ1-1, with D possibly TRBD1 on 6 matching bases. Germline CDR1 is SGHTA and CDR2 is FQGNSA. The CDR3 spans 13 residues. Deletions cut 5 bases from V and 4 bases from J, with 11 bases between. The CDR3 DNA reads TGTGCCAGCAGCCTAGGGGGGGTCACTGAAGCTTTCTTT. Translation gives CASSLGGVTEAFF.

This chain joins TRBV4-1 and TRBJ1-5, with 7 positions matching TRBD1. Germline assignment: CDR1 MGHRA and CDR2 YSYEKL. This CDR3 is built from 15 residues. J gave up 3 bases and V 1 base, and 3 bases lay outside the gene matches. For the CDR3, the DNA is TGCGCCAGCAGCCAAGCCCAGGGGGACAATCAGCCCCAGCATTTT. It is translated as CASSQAQGDNQPQHF.

This chain uses TRBV19 with TRBJ2-3; possibly TRBD1 for D (5 bases). Germline CDR1 and CDR2: LNHDA and SQIVND (reference sequence). The CDR3 has 14 residues. Trimming pared 7 bases from V and 2 bases from J, leaving 13 bases between. CDR3 residues: CASKEQADTDTQYF. Here the CDR3 DNA reads TGTGCCAGTAAAGAACAGGCCGACACAGATACGCAGTATTTT.

The chain carries TRBV5-4 and TRBJ2-2, with 9 positions matching TRBD1. This CDR3 is 15 amino acids long. The germline V gene has CDR1 SGHNT and CDR2 YYREEE (reference sequence). The J segment lost 4 bases and the V segment lost 5 bases, leaving 6 bases of the junction unmatched. CDR3 nucleotides: TGTGCCAGCAGTTGGGGACAGGGAGGCACCGGGGAGCTGTTTTTT. This sequence encodes CASSWGQGGTGELFF.

The J gene is TRBJ1-2, the V gene TRBV4-2, with TRBD1 matching 8 bases. Germline CDR1 is LGHNA and CDR2 is YNFKEQ. J lost 1 base, V lost 0 bases, and 7 bases had no gene match. There are 17 residues in the CDR3. CDR3 DNA sequence: TGTGCCAGCAGCCAAGATCTTACGGACAGGGTTAACTATGGCTACACCTTC. Protein product: CASSQDLTDRVNYGYTF.

This chain joins TRBV9 and TRBJ1-1; D perhaps matches TRBD1 (6 bases). This CDR3 region has 15 residues. Trimming shortened V by 6 bases and J by 7 bases, and 22 bases separated the two germline ends. Germline V gives CDR1 SGDLS, CDR2 YYNGEE. This CDR3 is CASTVNDGDNYEAFF. CDR3 DNA sequence: TGTGCCAGCACCGTTAACGACGGGGACAACTATGAAGCTTTCTTT.

The chain combines TRBV10-2 with TRBJ2-3; 9 bases are shared with TRBD2. J gave up 5 bases and V 7 bases, and 16 bases lay outside the gene matches. This CDR3 spans 17 amino acids. The germline V gene encodes CDR1 WSHSY and CDR2 SAAADI. As DNA, the CDR3 is TGCGCCAGCACCGCGGGGGGGCGGGGCGGGCCTGGAGATACGCAGTATTTT. Amino acids: CASTAGGRGGPGDTQYF.

The gene calls are TRBV19 and TRBJ1-4, with a weak D call TRBD1 (6 bases). Germline V CDR1 and CDR2: LNHDA, SQIVND (reference sequence). V lost 5 bases and J lost 0, with 7 bases in between. The CDR3 has 14 amino acids. The CDR3 reads CASSRTATNEKLFF. DNA of the CDR3: TGTGCCAGTAGTCGGACAGCAACTAATGAAAAACTGTTTTTT.

This chain connects TRBV2 to TRBJ2-3, with 7 bases that match TRBD2. V was pared by 6 bases and J by 2 bases, with 14 bases of the junction left unmatched. This CDR3 has 17 residues. CDR1 and CDR2 (germline): SNHLY, FYNNEI. Here the CDR3 reads CASSGRLERGFTDTQYF. The CDR3 nucleotides are TGTGCCAGCAGCGGGCGACTGGAGCGGGGTTTCACAGATACGCAGTATTTT.

The count of this clone is one. The chain recombines TRBV5-5 with TRBJ2-7; the D gene is possibly TRBD1 (5 bases). Trimming left V 0 bases short and J 7 bases short, with 11 bases between. The germline gives CDR1 SGHKS, CDR2 YYEKEE (reference sequence). The CDR3 length is 13 residues. The CDR3 nucleotides read TGTGCCAGCAGCTTGGAATGGGGCTTAGAGCAGTACTTC. It yields the protein CASSLEWGLEQYF.